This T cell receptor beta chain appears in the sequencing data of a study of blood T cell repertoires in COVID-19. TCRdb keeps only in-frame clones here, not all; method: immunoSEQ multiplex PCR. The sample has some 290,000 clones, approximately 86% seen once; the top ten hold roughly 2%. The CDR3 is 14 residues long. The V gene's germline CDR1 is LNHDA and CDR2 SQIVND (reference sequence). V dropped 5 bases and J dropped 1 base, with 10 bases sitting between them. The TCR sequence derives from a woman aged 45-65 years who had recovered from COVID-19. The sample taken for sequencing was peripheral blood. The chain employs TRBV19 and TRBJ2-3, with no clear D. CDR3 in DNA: TGTGCCAGTAGTCCCCTCTCGGGCACAGATACGCAGTATTTT. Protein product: CASSPLSGTDTQYF.